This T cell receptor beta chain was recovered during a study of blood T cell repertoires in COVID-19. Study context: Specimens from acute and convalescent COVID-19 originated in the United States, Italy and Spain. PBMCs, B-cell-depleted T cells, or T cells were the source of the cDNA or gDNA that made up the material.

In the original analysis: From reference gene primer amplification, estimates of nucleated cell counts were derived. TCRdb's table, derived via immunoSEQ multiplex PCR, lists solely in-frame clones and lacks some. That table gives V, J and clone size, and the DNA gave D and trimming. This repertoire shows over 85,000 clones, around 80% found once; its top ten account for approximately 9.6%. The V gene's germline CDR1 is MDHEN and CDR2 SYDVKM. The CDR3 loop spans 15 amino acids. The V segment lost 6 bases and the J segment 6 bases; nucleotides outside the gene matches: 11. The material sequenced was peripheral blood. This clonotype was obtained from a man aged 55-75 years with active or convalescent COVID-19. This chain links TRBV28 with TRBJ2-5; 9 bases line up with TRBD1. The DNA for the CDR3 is TGTGCCAGCAGCGCCTCAACAGGGGGCCTACAGACCCAGTACTTC. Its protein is CASSASTGGLQTQYF.